This T cell receptor beta chain derives from a study of T cells after yellow fever vaccination. Study-wide results and limits: A weaker but faster secondary response was observed, peaking on day 5 versus 15. Reappearing after the booster were most of the clones from primary vaccination (roughly 96% CD4, about 87% CD8).

The study made its TCR cDNA through 5'RACE template switching. That step introduced a universal primer site along with UMIs. Using its own MiXCR run on the 5' RACE reads, TCRdb lists one record per CDR3 protein. The table includes about 350,000 distinct CDR3 sequences, approximately 4% detected once. Comment on this clonotype: Its antigen is not identified.

The sequences come from PBMCs, collected 5 days after the yellow fever booster vaccination. This TCR came from a man between 18 and 35 years old who received the YFV17D yellow fever vaccine.

The CDR3 nucleotides read TGTGCCAGCAGCTTGCGGGCATCACCGATCCTTTATGGCTACACCTTC. Translating gives CASSLRASPILYGYTF. The rearrangement uses TRBV7-9 and TRBJ1-2; no definite D call. The V end lost 3 bases, the J end lost 5 bases, and 19 bases lay between the germline ends. This CDR3 has 16 residues. The germline V gene encodes CDR1 SEHNR and CDR2 FQNEAQ (reference sequence).